Below, one T cell receptor (beta chain) is given with its context. The sample comes from a study of cytomegalovirus exposure and HLA in healthy donors. Germline CDR1 is MDHEN and CDR2 is SYDVKM. The CDR3 covers 12 residues. Between the trimmed V and J ends, which lost 4 bases and 15 bases, there was a span of 16 bases. Primers: 60 Vbeta forward and 13 Jbeta reverse. The data were produced by immunoSEQ multiplex PCR, yet TCRdb's version contains in-frame clones alone and is incomplete. In the table there are more than 140,000 clones, roughly 80% of which are singletons. The gene calls are TRBV28 and TRBJ2-1, with a tentative D call TRBD2 (6 bases). This clonotype originated in a man aged 35-49 years in good health and CMV-seronegative. Sequencing input: PBMCs. CDR3 residues: CASSSTGTAGFF. The CDR3 DNA is TGTGCCAGCAGTTCCACCGGGACTGCCGGGTTCTTC.